This T cell receptor beta chain is drawn from a study of blood T cell repertoires in COVID-19 (dated by TCRdb to the early 2020s). For the study in its entirety: Samples covering the acute and convalescent phases of COVID-19 were provided by collaborators in the United States, Italy and Spain. The material from the prospective study consisted of cDNA or gDNA derived from T cells, B-cell-depleted T cells, or PBMCs. Subjects who had been exposed to COVID-19, were actively infected with it, or had recovered from it provided the deeply sampled blood TCRbeta repertoires that made up the dataset. A freely available public database, intended as a resource for researchers studying the immune response to SARS-CoV-2, is where the repertoires were released. The samples were drawn from two sources: the first 160 participants of the ongoing ImmuneRACE study, and over 1,000 subjects contributed by 6 global collaborators. The sample metadata nearly always contained a de-identified subject ID, COVID-19 status, age in years and sex. Where available, HLA class I and class II types were taken from metadata supplied by the sample provider and were not determined by assay-based typing.

On this clone: Its antigen remains undetermined. No per-base quality is available; no much larger clone lies one base away.

The immunoSEQ Assay, a bias-controlled multiplex PCR, was used to amplify TCRbeta CDR3 regions from genomic DNA. On the authors' methods: The number of nucleated cells in each sample was estimated by amplification of reference gene primers within the assay. To quantify the absolute abundance of each unique TCRbeta CDR3 rearrangement, sequence reads were collapsed and filtered. For each sample, productive Simpson clonality was calculated by taking the square root of Simpson's diversity index across productive rearrangements. The table comes from immuneACCESS by way of TCRdb, which keeps in-frame sequences with V and J called. Part of the clones is missing from these tables; in studies checked, under half for an unresolved V gene and the rest for unknown reasons. The DNA was the basis for D and trimming; V, J and clone size are from that table. The sample records around 220,000 clones, around 87% of which are singletons. About 6% of the sample is held by the ten biggest clonotypes.

Paper-wide results and their limitations: The amount of clinical and demographic metadata varied by source and participant and was provided uncurated.

Participants in the prospective study were aged about 18 to 95 years, lived in about two dozen United States geographic areas, and enrolled through a virtual design. In the prospective study, cohorts were assigned on the basis of participant-reported clinical history obtained from a screening survey and a study questionnaire. Mobile phlebotomists in the prospective study collected whole blood, serum and a nasopharyngeal or oropharyngeal swab from every participant. Additional blood draws and questionnaires over an approximately two-month period could optionally be provided by prospective study participants. Before DNA extraction, prospective study blood samples were shipped either frozen or at room temperature. This sequence originates from a young woman with acute COVID-19. Sequencing was carried out using PBMCs or T cells enriched from blood (not recorded which).

The bases are TGTGCCTGGAGTGTAGGGCGGGGCGCTACCTACGAGCAGTACTTC. This gives the protein CAWSVGRGATYEQYF. In this chain, TRBV30 is recombined with TRBJ2-7, with TRBD2 tentatively as D gene (6 bases match). From a lookup of the germline V gene (reference sequence), CDR1 and CDR2 are GTSNPN and SVGIG. The CDR3 sequence holds 15 residues, the cysteine and phenylalanine included. CDR3 DNA is the only sequence kept; it has 45 bases, read in frame from the first base. A distance of 14 bases separates the germline ends of V and J, which lose 0 bases and 2 bases respectively.